The entry that follows covers one T cell receptor beta chain sequence. Its antigen remains unknown. Profiled with immunoSEQ multiplex PCR; TCRdb holds only in-frame clones, not every one. Seen here are about 15,000 clones, around 89% observed once, and the top ten hold 1.2%. This entry belongs to a study of T cells in localized non-small cell lung cancer. Study conclusions and caveats: Only one tumor region went through sequencing, so heterogeneity may still be there. Tumor trailed uninvolved adjacent lung in T cell clonality, which peaked there. Higher blood T cell density went with longer overall survival. When the top 100 tumor clones were examined, a median around 61 of them also appeared in the adjacent lung, which was paired and uninvolved.

CDR3 size: 15 residues. CDR1 is MDHEN, CDR2 SYDVKM, per germline. This chain connects TRBV28 to TRBJ2-5; unclear D gene. The J call is in doubt because the DNA end fits TRBJ2-7 better. Here the sequenced sample was peripheral blood mononuclear cells, taken before any cancer treatment. This receptor was obtained from a woman aged 40 to 75 with stage III lung adenocarcinoma. This chain's CDR3 is CASSTPGKVPYEQYF. CDR3 coding DNA: TGTGCCAGCAGCACTCCTGGGAAGGTACCCTACGAGCAGTACTTC.